This TCR beta chain is from a study of blood T cell repertoires in COVID-19. In the study overall: Samples came from the United States, Italy and Spain, spanning acute and convalescent COVID-19. PBMCs, B-cell-depleted T cells, or T cells were the source of the cDNA or gDNA that made up the material.

Original processing notes: By means of reference gene primer amplification, nucleated cell counts were estimated. Sequencing used immunoSEQ multiplex PCR; TCRdb keeps in-frame clones, though not all of them. V and J calls and clone size come straight from that table; D and trimming were deduced from the DNA. The sample holds about 39,000 clones, roughly 94% seen once. The CDR3 totals 16 residues. V was cut by 5 bases and J by 2 bases, with 17 bases left in between. Germline CDR1 is SGHNT and CDR2 is YENEEA. This sequence joins TRBV11-3 and TRBJ2-3; possibly TRBD2 for D (6 bases). Sequences were obtained from peripheral blood. This sequence was found in a human donor with active COVID-19. The donor label of this sample is uncertain. In DNA form, the CDR3 reads TGTGCCAGCAGCGCCATGGAGGGGCGCATCACAGATACGCAGTATTTT. Amino acid sequence: CASSAMEGRITDTQYF. The full variable domain, completed using reference TRBV11-3 and TRBJ2-3, is EAGVVQSPRYKIIEKKQPVAFWCNPISGHNTLYWYLQNLGQGPELLIRYENEEAVDDSQLPKDRFSAERLKGVDSTLKIQPAELGDSAVYLCASSAMEGRITDTQYFGPGTRLTVL.